The rows below give T cell receptor beta chains drawn from one sample of a study of cytomegalovirus exposure and HLA in healthy donors. The assay was immunoSEQ multiplex PCR, and TCRdb's table has in-frame clones only and misses some. The sample yields 150,000 or so clones, over 70% seen once. Material: PBMCs. The receptors originated from a man aged 25-45 years in good health and CMV-seronegative. Each CDR3 is given with its conserved first and last residue. D genes are given only for firm matches. Expanded clones are given a class, and other clones once, few, many or no size at all.

V: TRBV7-7; size: -; D: TRBD2; J: TRBJ2-5; DNA: TGTGCTAGCAGCGCGACTAGCGGGGGGGCGGAGGAGACCCAGTACTTC; CDR3: CASSATSGGAEETQYF
V: TRBV28; size: once; D: TRBD2; J: TRBJ2-7; DNA: TGTGCCAGCAGTACCGGGACTAGCGATTACGAGCAGTACTTC; CDR3: CASSTGTSDYEQYF
V: TRBV6-5; size: -; D: -; J: TRBJ1-1; DNA: TGTGCCAGCAGACTGACACAGGGGAACACTGAAGCTTTCTTT; CDR3: CASRLTQGNTEAFF
V: TRBV5-1; size: few; D: -; J: TRBJ2-5; DNA: TGCGCCAGCAGCCGAACTAACAGGGCTCAAGAGACCCAGTACTTC; CDR3: CASSRTNRAQETQYF
V: TRBV4-2; size: few; D: TRBD2; J: TRBJ2-2; DNA: TGTGCCAGCAGCCAATTCGGAAGCGGGGCTAACACCGGGGAGCTGTTTTTT; CDR3: CASSQFGSGANTGELFF
V: TRBV5-1; size: few; D: -; J: TRBJ2-3; DNA: TGCGCCAGCAGCTCAAATGAGGCAGATACGCAGTATTTT; CDR3: CASSSNEADTQYF
V: TRBV28; size: -; D: -; J: TRBJ1-5; DNA: TGTGCCAGCAGTTTAGCGGGGGTTAGCAATCAGCCCCAGCATTTT; CDR3: CASSLAGVSNQPQHF
V: TRBV7-9; size: -; D: -; J: TRBJ2-7; DNA: TGTGCCAGCAGCTATCCCCCGGGCAGGGATTCCTACGAGCAGTACTTC; CDR3: CASSYPPGRDSYEQYF
V: TRBV5-4; size: few; D: TRBD1; J: TRBJ1-2; DNA: TGTGCCAGCAGCCCGTGGGGGACAGCTAACTATGGCTACACCTTC; CDR3: CASSPWGTANYGYTF
V: TRBV11-2; size: -; D: -; J: TRBJ2-5; DNA: TGTGCCAGCAGCTTAAGGAGGTTACCCACCGGGGGAGAGACCCAGTACTTC; CDR3: CASSLRRLPTGGETQYF
V: TRBV5-1; size: -; D: -; J: TRBJ2-3; DNA: TGCGCCAGCAGCTTGGGACTAGTTGGGGCAGATACGCAGTATTTT; CDR3: CASSLGLVGADTQYF
V: TRBV2; size: -; D: -; J: TRBJ1-6; DNA: TGTGCCAGCAATTCGGGGAATTCACCCCTCCACTTT; CDR3: CASNSGNSPLHF
V: TRBV29-1; size: once; D: -; J: TRBJ2-3; DNA: TGCAGCGTTGAAGGGGCAGGGCATACAGATACGCAGTATTTT; CDR3: CSVEGAGHTDTQYF
V: TRBV28; size: -; D: -; J: TRBJ2-7; DNA: TGTGCCAGCAGAGGGGGGGGGCGGTACGAGCAGTACTTC; CDR3: CASRGGGRYEQYF
V: TRBV9; size: -; D: -; J: TRBJ2-7; DNA: TGTGCCAGCAGCGTAGCCCGGGCGGGCGAGCAGTACTTC; CDR3: CASSVARAGEQYF
V: TRBV2; size: -; D: TRBD1; J: TRBJ1-5; DNA: TGTGCCAGCAGAGCGACAGGGAACAATCAGCCCCAGCATTTT; CDR3: CASRATGNNQPQHF
V: TRBV19; size: -; D: -; J: TRBJ1-5; DNA: TGTGCCAGTAGTACCGCTGGGGGGGTCAATCAGCCCCAGCATTTT; CDR3: CASSTAGGVNQPQHF
V: TRBV15; size: few; D: TRBD1; J: TRBJ1-2; DNA: TGTGCCACCAGCATTAGGACAGGTCCTAACTATGGCTACACCTTC; CDR3: CATSIRTGPNYGYTF
V: TRBV5-6; size: -; D: TRBD1; J: TRBJ1-2; DNA: TGTGCCAGCAGCCCGGGACAGATCTATGGCTACACCTTC; CDR3: CASSPGQIYGYTF
V: TRBV27; size: -; D: TRBD1; J: TRBJ2-5; DNA: TGTGCCAGCAGTAAAGCCCCGGGACAGATGATTCGGGAGACCCAGTACTTC; CDR3: CASSKAPGQMIRETQYF
V: TRBV14; size: -; D: -; J: TRBJ1-2; DNA: TGTGCCAGCAGCCAAGAAGTTGGGGGCGGCTACACCTTC; CDR3: CASSQEVGGGYTF
V: TRBV20-1; size: -; D: TRBD1; J: TRBJ1-2; DNA: TGCAGTGTCAGGGGGCTCATGGAATATTCCTTC; CDR3: CSVRGLMEYSF